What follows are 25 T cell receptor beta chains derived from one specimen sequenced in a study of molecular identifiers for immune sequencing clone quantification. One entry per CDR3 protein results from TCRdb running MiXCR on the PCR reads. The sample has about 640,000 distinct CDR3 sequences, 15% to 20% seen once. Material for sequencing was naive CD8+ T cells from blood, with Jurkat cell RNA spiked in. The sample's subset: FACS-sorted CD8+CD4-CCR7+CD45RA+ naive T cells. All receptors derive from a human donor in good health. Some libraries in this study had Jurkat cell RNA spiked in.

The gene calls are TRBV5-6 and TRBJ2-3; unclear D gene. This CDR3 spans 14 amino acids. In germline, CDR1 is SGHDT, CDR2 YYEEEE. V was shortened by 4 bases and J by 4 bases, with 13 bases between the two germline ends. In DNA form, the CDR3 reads TGTGCCAGCAGCCCCGAGAACGTGGCAGATACGCAGTATTTT. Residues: CASSPENVADTQYF.

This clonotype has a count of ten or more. CDR3 in amino acids: CASSDSEGAGNTIYF. CDR3 DNA sequence: TGTGCCAGCAGTGACTCAGAAGGGGCTGGAAACACCATATATTTT. The genes are TRBV6-4 and TRBJ1-3; TRBD1 might be the D (5 bases). From germline, CDR1 is MRHNA and CDR2 SNTAGT. The V and J ends lost 0 bases and 2 bases respectively, with 8 bases between them. This CDR3 region has 15 residues.

The CDR3 spells CASSQVGGRTSYEQYF. The CDR3 DNA follows: TGTGCCAGCAGCCAAGTTGGCGGGAGGACCTCTTACGAGCAGTACTTC. The genes are TRBV4-2 and TRBJ2-7, with TRBD2 matching over 8 bases. The germline gives CDR1 LGHNA, CDR2 YNFKEQ. The V and J ends lost 1 base and 4 bases, in that order; junction bases with no gene match: 9. This CDR3 has 16 residues.

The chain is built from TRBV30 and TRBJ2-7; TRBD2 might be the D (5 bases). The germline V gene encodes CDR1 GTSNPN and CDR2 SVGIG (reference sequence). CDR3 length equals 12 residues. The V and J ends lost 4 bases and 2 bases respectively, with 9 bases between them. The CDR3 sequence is CAWNEGTYEQYF. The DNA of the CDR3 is TGTGCCTGGAACGAGGGCACCTACGAGCAGTACTTC.

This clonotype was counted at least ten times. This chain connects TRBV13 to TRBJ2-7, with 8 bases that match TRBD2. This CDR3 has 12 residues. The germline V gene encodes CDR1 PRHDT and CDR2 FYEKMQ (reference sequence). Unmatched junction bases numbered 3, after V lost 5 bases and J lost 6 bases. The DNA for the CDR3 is TGTGCCAGCAGCACAAGCGGGAGCGAGCAGTACTTC. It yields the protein CASSTSGSEQYF.

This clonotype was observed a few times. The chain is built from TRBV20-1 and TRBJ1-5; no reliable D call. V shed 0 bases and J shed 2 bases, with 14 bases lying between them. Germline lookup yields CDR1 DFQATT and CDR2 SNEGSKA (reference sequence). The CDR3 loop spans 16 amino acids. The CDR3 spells CSARDRGSLGNQPQHF. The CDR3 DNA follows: TGCAGTGCTAGAGATCGGGGATCATTAGGCAATCAGCCCCAGCATTTT.

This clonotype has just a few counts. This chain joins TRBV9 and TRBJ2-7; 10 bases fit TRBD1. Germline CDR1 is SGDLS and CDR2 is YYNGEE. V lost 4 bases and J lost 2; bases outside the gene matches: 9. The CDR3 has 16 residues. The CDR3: CASSPLSGTGAYEQYF. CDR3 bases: TGTGCCAGCAGCCCTCTGTCCGGGACAGGGGCCTACGAGCAGTACTTC.

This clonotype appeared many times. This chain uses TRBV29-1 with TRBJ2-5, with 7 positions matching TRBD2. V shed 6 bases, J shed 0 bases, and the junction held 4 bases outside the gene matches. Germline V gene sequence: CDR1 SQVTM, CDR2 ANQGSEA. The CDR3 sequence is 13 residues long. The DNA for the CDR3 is TGCAGCGTCGGCGGGAGCTACCAAGAGACCCAGTACTTC. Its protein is CSVGGSYQETQYF. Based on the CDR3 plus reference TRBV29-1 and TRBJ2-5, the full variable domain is SAVISQKPSRDICQRGTSLTIQCQVDSQVTMMFWYRQQPGQSLTLIATANQGSEATYESGFVIDKFPISRPNLTFSTLTVSNMSPEDSSIYLCSVGGSYQETQYFGPGTRLLVL.

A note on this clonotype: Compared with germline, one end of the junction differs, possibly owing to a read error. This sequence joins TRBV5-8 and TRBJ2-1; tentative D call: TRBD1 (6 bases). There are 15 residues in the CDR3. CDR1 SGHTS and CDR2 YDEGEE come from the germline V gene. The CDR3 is CASGLGAQTYNEQFF. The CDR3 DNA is TGTGCCAGCGGCTTGGGGGCGCAGACCTACAATGAGCAGTTCTTC.

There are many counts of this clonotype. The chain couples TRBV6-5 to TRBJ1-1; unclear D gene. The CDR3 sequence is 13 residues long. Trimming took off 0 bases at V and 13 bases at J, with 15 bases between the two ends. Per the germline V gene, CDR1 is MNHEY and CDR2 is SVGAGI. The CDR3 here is CASSYSLPWSGFF. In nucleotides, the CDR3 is TGTGCCAGCAGTTACTCGCTGCCCTGGAGTGGTTTCTTT.

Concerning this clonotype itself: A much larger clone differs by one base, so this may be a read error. The CDR3: CSVVLQSASF. In DNA, the CDR3 is TGCAGCGTTGTATTACAATCAGCTTCCTTT. V gene TRBV29-1 combines with J gene TRBJ1-1; D unresolved. The length of the CDR3 is 10 residues. The V gene's germline CDR1 is SQVTM and CDR2 ANQGSEA.

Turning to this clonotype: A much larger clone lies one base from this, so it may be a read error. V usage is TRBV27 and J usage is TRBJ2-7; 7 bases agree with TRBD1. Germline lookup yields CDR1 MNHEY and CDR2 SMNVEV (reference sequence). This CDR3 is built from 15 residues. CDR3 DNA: TGTGCCAGCAGTTTCGAGGGGGCAGGGTCCTACGAGCAGCACTTC. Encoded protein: CASSFEGAGSYEQHF.

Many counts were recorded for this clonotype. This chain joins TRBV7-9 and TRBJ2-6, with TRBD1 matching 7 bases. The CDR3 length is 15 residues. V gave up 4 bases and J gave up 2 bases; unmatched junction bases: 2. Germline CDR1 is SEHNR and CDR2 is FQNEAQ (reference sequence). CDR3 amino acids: CASSSRGPGANVLTF. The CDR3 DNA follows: TGTGCCAGCAGCTCGAGGGGGCCTGGGGCCAACGTCCTGACTTTC.

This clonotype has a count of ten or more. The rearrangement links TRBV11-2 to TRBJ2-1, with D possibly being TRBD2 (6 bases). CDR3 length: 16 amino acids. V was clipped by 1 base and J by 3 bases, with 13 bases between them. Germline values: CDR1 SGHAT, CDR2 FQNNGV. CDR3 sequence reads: CASSLASGLNYNEQFF. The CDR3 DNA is TGTGCCAGCAGCTTAGCCTCGGGACTTAACTACAATGAGCAGTTCTTC.

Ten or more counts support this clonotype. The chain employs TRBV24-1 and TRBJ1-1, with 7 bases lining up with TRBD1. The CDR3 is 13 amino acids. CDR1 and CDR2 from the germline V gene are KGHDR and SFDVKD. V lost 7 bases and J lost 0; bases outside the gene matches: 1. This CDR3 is CATRQGLNTEAFF. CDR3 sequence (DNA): TGTGCCACCAGACAGGGGTTGAACACTGAAGCTTTCTTT.

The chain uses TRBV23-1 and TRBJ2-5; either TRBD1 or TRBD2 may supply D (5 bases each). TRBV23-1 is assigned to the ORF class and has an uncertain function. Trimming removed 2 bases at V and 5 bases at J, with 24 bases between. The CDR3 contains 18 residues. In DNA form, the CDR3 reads TGCGCCAGCAGTCAAATCATCTTCTGGGACCAGCGAGGGGAGACCCAGTACTTC. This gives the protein CASSQIIFWDQRGETQYF.

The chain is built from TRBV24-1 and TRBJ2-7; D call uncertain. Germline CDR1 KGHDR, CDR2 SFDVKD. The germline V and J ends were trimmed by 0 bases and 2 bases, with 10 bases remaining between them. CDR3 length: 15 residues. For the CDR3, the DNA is TGTGCCACCAGTGATTTGCAGGCAAGCACCTACGAGCAGTACTTC. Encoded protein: CATSDLQASTYEQYF.

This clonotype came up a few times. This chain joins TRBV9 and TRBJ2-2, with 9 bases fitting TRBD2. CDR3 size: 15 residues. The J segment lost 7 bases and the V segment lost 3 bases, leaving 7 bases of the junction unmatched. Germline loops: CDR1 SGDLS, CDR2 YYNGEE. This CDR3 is CASSAIAGARGELFF. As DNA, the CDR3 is TGTGCCAGCAGCGCTATAGCGGGAGCTCGCGGGGAGCTGTTTTTT.

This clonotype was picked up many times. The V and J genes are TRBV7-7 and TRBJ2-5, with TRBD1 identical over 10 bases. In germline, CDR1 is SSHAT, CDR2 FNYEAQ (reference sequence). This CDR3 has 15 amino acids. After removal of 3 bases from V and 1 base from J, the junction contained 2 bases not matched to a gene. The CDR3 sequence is CASSLGQGSQETQYF. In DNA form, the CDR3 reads TGTGCCAGCAGCTTGGGACAGGGGTCCCAAGAGACCCAGTACTTC.

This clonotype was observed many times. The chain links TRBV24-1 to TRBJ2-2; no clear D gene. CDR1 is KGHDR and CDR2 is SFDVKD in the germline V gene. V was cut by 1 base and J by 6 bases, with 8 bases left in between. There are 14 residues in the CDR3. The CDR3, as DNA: TGTGCCACCAGTGATTTCTTTGCAGCCGGGGAGCTGTTTTTT. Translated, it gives CATSDFFAAGELFF.

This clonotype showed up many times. The CDR3 here is CSALDSDNTEAFF. In nucleotides, the CDR3 is TGCAGTGCTCTAGACAGCGATAACACTGAAGCTTTCTTT. The V gene is TRBV20-1, the J gene TRBJ1-1; possible D gene TRBD1, 5 bases. This CDR3 has 13 residues. Looked up from germline, CDR1 is DFQATT and CDR2 is SNEGSKA (reference sequence). Trimming removed 5 bases at V and 2 bases at J, with 12 bases between.

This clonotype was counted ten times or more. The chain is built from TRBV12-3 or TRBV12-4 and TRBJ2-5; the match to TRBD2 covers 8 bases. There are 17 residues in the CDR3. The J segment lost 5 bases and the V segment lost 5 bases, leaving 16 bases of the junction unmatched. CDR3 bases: TGTGCCAGCAGTCCCCAGTTCGGGGGGGGGCCATGGGAGACCCAGTACTTC. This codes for CASSPQFGGGPWETQYF.

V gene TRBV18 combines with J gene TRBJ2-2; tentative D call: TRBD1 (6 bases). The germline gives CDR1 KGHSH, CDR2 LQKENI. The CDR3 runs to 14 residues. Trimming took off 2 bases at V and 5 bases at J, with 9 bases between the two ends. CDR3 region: CASSPTGPTGELFF. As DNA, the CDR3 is TGTGCCAGCTCACCAACAGGGCCGACCGGGGAGCTGTTTTTT.

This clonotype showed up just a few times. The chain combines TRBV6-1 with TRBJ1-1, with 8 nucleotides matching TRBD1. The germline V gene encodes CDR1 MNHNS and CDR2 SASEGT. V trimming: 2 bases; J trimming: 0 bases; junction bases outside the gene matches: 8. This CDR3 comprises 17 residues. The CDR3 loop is CASSEMTGAVMNTEAFF. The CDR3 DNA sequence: TGTGCCAGCAGTGAAATGACAGGGGCCGTCATGAACACTGAAGCTTTCTTT.

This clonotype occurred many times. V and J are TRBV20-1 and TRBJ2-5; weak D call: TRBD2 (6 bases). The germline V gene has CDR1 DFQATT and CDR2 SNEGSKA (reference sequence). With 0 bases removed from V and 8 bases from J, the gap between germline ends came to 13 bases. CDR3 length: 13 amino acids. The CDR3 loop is CSARDLGGETQYF. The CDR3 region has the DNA TGCAGTGCTAGAGATTTGGGCGGGGAAACCCAGTACTTC.